The clone carrying this T cell receptor beta chain was seen repeatedly, ten times or more. Antigen unknown. The sample belongs to a study of neurological immune-mediated disorders. Points from the study as a whole: The multiple sclerosis repertoire cluster had no association with any clinical or MRI feature. One cluster of related CDR3 sequences contained, by phylogenetic grouping, the repertoires of 18 of 34 multiple sclerosis patients and formed a possible signature.

The cDNA was synthesized by means of template-switch 5'RACE, which was carried out with 10-nucleotide random UMIs. Each CDR3 protein gets one entry after TCRdb re-called the 5' RACE reads with MiXCR. The table has nearly 60,000 distinct CDR3 sequences, 3% to 4% seen once; the top ten hold 7.1%. The CDR3 sequence is 14 residues long. Trimming removed 1 base from V and 8 bases from J, with 12 bases in between. The V and J genes are TRBV12-3 or TRBV12-4 and TRBJ2-1; D perhaps matches TRBD2 (5 bases). Input material: PBMCs. This receptor was obtained from an older woman with multiple sclerosis. Written as DNA, the CDR3 is TGTGCCAGCAGTTTAGGGCGGTGGCGGGATGAGCAGTTCTTC. Translating it yields CASSLGRWRDEQFF.